This T cell receptor beta chain was found in a study of blood T cells in healthy people across ages. Study overall: The capture of about one barcoded beta molecule per two T cells was achieved by template switching. Study-wide results and limits: Naive CD4+ cell counts and diversity both ran higher in long-lived than in aged donors.

Each donor gave approximately 9.7 milliliters of peripheral blood. The total RNA that was extracted per sample amounted to at least 5.5 micrograms. Worth noting for this clonotype: Its target is unknown.

A J-beta primer mix and a sample-barcoded 5' primer were used in a second PCR of about 7 to 12 cycles. TCRdb independently ran MiXCR on the 5' RACE reads; one entry per CDR3 protein. Of roughly 1.4 million distinct CDR3 sequences listed, approximately 59% are singletons. Germline CDR1 reads LGHNA; CDR2 reads YSLEER. This CDR3 is built from 15 residues. V gave up 4 bases and J gave up 5 bases; unmatched junction bases: 9. The sample comprised blood. This rearrangement joins TRBV4-3 to TRBJ2-5, with TRBD1 matching over 8 bases. The clonotype originates from a man between 18 and 35 years old in good health. The CDR3 nucleotides read TGCGCCAGCAGCCCGAGGACAGGGAGGACGGAGACCCAGTACTTC. Protein product: CASSPRTGRTETQYF.